This T cell receptor (beta chain) was sequenced in a study of identifying expanded T cells in peripheral blood (dated by TCRdb to 2018 to 2020). The study in broad terms: Separate aliquots of the same genomic DNA pool were sequenced to produce technical replicates, and four replicates were compared in pairs.

Concerning this clone itself: What this receptor recognizes is not known. Base quality data are lacking; no much larger clone is found one base away.

What the work shows at the level of the full study, not this receptor alone: The authors expected biological variance in healthy repertoires might increase further over much longer intervals such as months to years. In all healthy donors, the variance in clone template counts between samples taken 2 to 3 weeks apart rose significantly as total template count increased. The binomial model flagged about 1.2 differentially abundant clones between technical replicates, compared with approximately 16 over about two weeks and approximately 18 over approximately four weeks. Both the number of clones called differentially abundant and the false-positive rate were significantly reduced by the beta-binomial model across all healthy-donor time intervals.

During the collection period, no infections or other immune events were recorded for the healthy donors. Blood repertoires from healthy donors were used as a training cohort for calibrating time-dependent variance in a beta-binomial model of differential abundance of T-cell clones. The training cohort comprised roughly 10 healthy donors, 3 female and 7 male. Donor ages ranged from about 25 to 64 years, with an average of about 40 years. Whole blood was collected from each healthy donor at three time points spaced 2 to 3 weeks apart and obtained from a commercial supplier. For immunosequencing, genomic DNA was extracted from whole blood that had not been sorted. The immunoSEQ Assay, which uses bias-controlled multiplex PCR amplification of genomic DNA, was used to profile TCRbeta CDR3 regions. The paper's processing steps were these. To quantify the absolute abundance of each unique TCRbeta CDR3 region, the sequences were collapsed and filtered. Differential abundance was assessed using a binomial (Fisher-equivalent) model and a beta-binomial model in which time-dependent variance fitted from healthy donors was added. Any clone with fewer than 5 combined templates was excluded, and a clone was called differentially abundant if its Benjamini-Hochberg FDR was below 0.01. In the beta-binomial model, variance was expressed as a function of the total template count across the two samples, in the form v = (b*log(k)+a)^2. What TCRdb holds here is the immuneACCESS table cut down to in-frame rearrangements. Part of the clones is not present; checked against another copy, under half of the missing clones reflect an unresolved V gene, and the others are unexplained. For V, J and clone size, that table is used; D and trimming come from the DNA. In all, the sample holds 90,000 or so clones, and roughly 91% of those were seen once. Around 17% of the sample is held by the ten biggest clonotypes.

The CDR3 numbers 18 residues from cysteine through phenylalanine. Of all the DNA, just the CDR3 is kept, 54 bases in frame from base 1. V is trimmed back by 4 bases and J by 0 bases, and the junction contains 11 bases that no gene match accounts for. As encoded in the germline V gene (reference sequence), CDR1 is SGHNT while CDR2 is YYREEE. Sample: blood. The sequence links TRBV5-4 to TRBJ2-3; TRBD2 fits 10 bases in the junction. The clonotype was recovered from a person between 18 and 75 years old in good health. The CDR3 protein is CASSPVAGGTWSTDTQYF. Here is the DNA: TGTGCCAGCAGCCCAGTAGCGGGGGGCACATGGAGCACAGATACGCAGTATTTT.